This T cell receptor (beta chain) was identified in a study of memory CD8 T cells in hepatitis C reinfection. About the study: A positive HCV RNA test after two negatives ≥60 days apart defined reinfection. Notes on the study in general: Only five donors prevented definitive conclusions about public clonotypes.

Clones were sequenced by immunoSEQ multiplex PCR, and TCRdb holds only the in-frame ones, with some missing. Here the sample spans around 45,000 clones, approximately 87% being singletons. With regard to this clone: Its cognate antigen is unknown.

Time point noted: peak reinfection, 3 to 8 weeks after reinfection detection. The sorted cells went straight to TCR sequencing with no prior in vitro expansion. Trimming at V came to 5 bases and at J to 6 bases, leaving 2 bases not matched to a gene. The CDR3 is 14 amino acids. CDR1 MDHEN and CDR2 SYDVKM come from the germline V gene. The chain employs TRBV28 and TRBJ1-5, with 12 bases that match TRBD1. This receptor was identified in a man aged 18 to 29 with hepatitis C virus infection. The sample was naive CD8+ T cells sorted from blood. CDR3 amino acids: CASSGTGGFQPQHF. For the CDR3, the DNA is TGTGCCAGCAGTGGGACAGGGGGCTTTCAGCCCCAGCATTTT.